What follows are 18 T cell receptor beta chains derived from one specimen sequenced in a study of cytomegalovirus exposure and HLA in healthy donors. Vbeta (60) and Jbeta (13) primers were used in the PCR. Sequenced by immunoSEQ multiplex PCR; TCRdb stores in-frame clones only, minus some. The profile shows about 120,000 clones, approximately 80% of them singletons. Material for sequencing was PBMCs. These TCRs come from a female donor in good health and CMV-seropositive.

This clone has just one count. The CDR3, as DNA: TGTGCCAGCATTAACAGACAGGGGGCTGAAACTGAAGCTTTCTTT. It codes for CASINRQGAETEAFF. The chain employs TRBV6-6 and TRBJ1-1; TRBD1 matches 10 bases. The V segment lost 7 bases and the J segment 5 bases; nucleotides outside the gene matches: 10. Looked up from germline, CDR1 is MNHNY and CDR2 is SVGAGI (reference sequence). The CDR3 has 15 amino acids.

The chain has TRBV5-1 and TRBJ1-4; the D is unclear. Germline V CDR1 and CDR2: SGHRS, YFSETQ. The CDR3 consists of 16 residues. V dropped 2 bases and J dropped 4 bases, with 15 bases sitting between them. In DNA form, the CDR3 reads TGCGCCAGCAGCTTTAATGGCGGCGCGGTTAATGAAAAACTGTTTTTT. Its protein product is CASSFNGGAVNEKLFF.

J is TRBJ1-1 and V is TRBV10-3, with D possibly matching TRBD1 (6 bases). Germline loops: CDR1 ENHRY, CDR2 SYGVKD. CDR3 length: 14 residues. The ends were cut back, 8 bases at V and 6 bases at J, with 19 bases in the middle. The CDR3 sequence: CAIGDGGAHAEAFF. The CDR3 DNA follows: TGTGCCATCGGGGACGGGGGGGCCCACGCTGAAGCTTTCTTT.

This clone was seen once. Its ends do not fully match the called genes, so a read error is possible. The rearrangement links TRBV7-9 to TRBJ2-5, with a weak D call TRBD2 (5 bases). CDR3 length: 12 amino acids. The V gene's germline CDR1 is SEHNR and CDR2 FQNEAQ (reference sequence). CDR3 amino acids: CSSSPGYETQYF. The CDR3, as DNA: TGTTCCAGCAGCCCGGGGTACGAGACCCAGTACTTC.

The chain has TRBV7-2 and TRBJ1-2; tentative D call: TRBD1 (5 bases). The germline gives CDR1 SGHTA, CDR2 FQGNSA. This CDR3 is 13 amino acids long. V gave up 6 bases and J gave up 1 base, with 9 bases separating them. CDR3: CASRDSLNYGYTF. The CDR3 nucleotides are TGTGCCAGCAGAGACAGCCTTAACTATGGCTACACCTTC.

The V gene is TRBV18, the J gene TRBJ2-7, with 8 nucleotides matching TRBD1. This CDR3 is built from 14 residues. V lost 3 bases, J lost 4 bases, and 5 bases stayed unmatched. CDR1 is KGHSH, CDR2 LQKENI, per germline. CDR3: CASSPLGQGYEQYF. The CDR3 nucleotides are TGTGCCAGCTCACCTTTAGGACAGGGTTACGAGCAGTACTTC.

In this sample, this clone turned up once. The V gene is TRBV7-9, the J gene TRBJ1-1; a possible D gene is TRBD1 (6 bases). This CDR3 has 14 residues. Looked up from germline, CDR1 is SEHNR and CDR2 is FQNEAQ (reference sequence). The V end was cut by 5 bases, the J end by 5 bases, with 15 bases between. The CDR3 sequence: CASSRGQGRTEAFF. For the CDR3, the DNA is TGTGCCAGCAGCCGGGGTCAGGGGAGAACTGAAGCTTTCTTT.

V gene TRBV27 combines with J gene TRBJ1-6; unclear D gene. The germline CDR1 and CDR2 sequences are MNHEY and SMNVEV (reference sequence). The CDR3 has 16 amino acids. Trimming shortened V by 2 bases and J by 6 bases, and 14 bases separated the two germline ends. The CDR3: CASSLANLGGNSPLHF. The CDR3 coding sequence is TGTGCCAGCAGTTTAGCCAATTTAGGAGGTAATTCACCCCTCCACTTT.

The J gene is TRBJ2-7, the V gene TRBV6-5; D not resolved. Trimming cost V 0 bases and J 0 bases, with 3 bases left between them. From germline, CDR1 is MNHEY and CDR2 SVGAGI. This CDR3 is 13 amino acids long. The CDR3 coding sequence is TGTGCCAGCAGTTACTCCTACTCCTACGAGCAGTACTTC. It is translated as CASSYSYSYEQYF.

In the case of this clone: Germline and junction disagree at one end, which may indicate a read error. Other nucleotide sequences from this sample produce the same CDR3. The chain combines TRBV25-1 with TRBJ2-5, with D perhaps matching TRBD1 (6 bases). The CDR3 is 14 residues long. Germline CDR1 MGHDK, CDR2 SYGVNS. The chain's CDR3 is CASSEAGVLETQYF. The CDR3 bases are TGTGCCAGTAGTGAAGCAGGGGTTTTGGAGACCCAGTACTTC.

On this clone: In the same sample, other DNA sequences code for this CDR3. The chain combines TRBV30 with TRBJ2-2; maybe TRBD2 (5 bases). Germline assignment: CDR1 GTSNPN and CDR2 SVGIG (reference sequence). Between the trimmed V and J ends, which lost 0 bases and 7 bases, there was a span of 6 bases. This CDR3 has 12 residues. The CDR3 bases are TGTGCCTGGAGTGTACGGGACGGGGAGCTGTTTTTT. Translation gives CAWSVRDGELFF.

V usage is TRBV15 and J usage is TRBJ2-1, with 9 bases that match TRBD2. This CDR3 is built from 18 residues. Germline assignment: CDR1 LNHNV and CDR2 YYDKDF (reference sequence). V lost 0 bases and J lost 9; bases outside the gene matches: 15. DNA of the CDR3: TGTGCCACCAGCAGAGATCGGTTCTCGGGCGGGGGGGCCGCTGAGCAGTTCTTC. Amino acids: CATSRDRFSGGGAAEQFF.

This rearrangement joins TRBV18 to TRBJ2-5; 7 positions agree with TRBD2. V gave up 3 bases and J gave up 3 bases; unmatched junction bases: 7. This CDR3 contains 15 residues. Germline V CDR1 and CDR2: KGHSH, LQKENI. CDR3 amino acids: CASSPRMLAEETQYF. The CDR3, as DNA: TGTGCCAGCTCACCGAGGATGCTAGCGGAAGAGACCCAGTACTTC.

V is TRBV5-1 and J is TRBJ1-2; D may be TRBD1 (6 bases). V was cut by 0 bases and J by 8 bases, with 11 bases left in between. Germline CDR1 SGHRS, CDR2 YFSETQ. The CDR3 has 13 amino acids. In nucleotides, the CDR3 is TGCGCCAGCAGCTTGGGGGGGCAGGAGGGCTACACCTTC. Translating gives CASSLGGQEGYTF.

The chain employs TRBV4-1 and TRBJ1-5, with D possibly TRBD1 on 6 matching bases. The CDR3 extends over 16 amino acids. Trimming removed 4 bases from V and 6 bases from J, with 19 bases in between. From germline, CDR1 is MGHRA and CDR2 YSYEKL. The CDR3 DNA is TGCGCCAGCAGCCCCCAACGGGGACCCAGGGGTCAGCCCCAGCATTTT. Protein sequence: CASSPQRGPRGQPQHF.

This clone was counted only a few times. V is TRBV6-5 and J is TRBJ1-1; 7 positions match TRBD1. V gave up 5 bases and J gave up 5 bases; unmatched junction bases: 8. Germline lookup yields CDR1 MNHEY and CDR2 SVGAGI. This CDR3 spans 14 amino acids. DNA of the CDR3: TGTGCCAGCAGTATACAGGGGCCTGGGACTGAAGCTTTCTTT. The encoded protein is CASSIQGPGTEAFF.

CDR3 sequence: CASSQKTGQADNQPQHF. The CDR3 DNA reads as TGCGCCAGCAGTCAAAAAACGGGACAGGCGGACAATCAGCCCCAGCATTTT. The chain couples TRBV23-1 to TRBJ1-5; 8 nucleotides agree with TRBD1. TRBV23-1 is identified as an open reading frame with a role that is uncertain. The CDR3 runs 17 residues. The V gene end was trimmed by 2 bases and the J gene end by 3 bases; junction bases not matched to a gene: 9.

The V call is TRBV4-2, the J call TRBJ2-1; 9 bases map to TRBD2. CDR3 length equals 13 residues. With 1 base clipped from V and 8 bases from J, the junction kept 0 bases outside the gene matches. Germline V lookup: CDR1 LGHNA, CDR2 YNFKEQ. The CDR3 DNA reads TGTGCCAGCAGCCAAGGCGGGAGGGATGAGCAGTTCTTC. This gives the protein CASSQGGRDEQFF.